These T cell receptor beta chains were read from a single sample in a study of blood T cell repertoires in COVID-19. Assay: immunoSEQ multiplex PCR; the TCRdb copy retains only in-frame clones and omits some. The sample lists fewer than 250,000 clones; roughly 86% were seen once. The sample was peripheral blood. The receptor set was obtained from a woman in her fifties or sixties who had recovered from COVID-19. Each CDR3 is given with its conserved first and last residue. A D gene is named only where the DNA matches it firmly. Not every row has a clone size; where given, it reads once, few, many or a size class.

>TRBV11-3|TRBJ1-4|.|.
TGTGCCAGCAGCTTAGACGGGGAAAAACTGTTTTTT
CASSLDGEKLFF
>TRBV4-2|TRBJ1-4|.|.
TGTGCCAGCAGCCAATCAGGGGCAACTAATGAAAAACTGTTTTTT
CASSQSGATNEKLFF
>TRBV28|TRBJ1-4|.|.
TGTGCCAGCAGTTTACACAGAAATAATGAAAAACTGTTTTTT
CASSLHRNNEKLFF
>TRBV7-9|TRBJ2-5|.|.
TGTGCCAGCAGCTTAGCTGACAGAAAAGAGACCCAGTACTTC
CASSLADRKETQYF
>TRBV27|TRBJ2-5|TRBD2|.
TGTGCCAGCAGTTTCCTTGGGGGGGGGACCCAAGAGACCCAGTACTTC
CASSFLGGGTQETQYF
>TRBV3-1/TRBV3-2|TRBJ2-7|.|.
TGTGCCAGCAGCCCCGGACTTGCGGGCTGGACCTACGAGCAGTACTTC
CASSPGLAGWTYEQYF
>TRBV7-3|TRBJ1-2|.|.
TGTGCCAGCAGCTTAAAGGCTGGGGGCGGCTATGGCTACACCTTC
CASSLKAGGGYGYTF
>TRBV5-5|TRBJ1-5|.|.
TGTGCCAGCAGCTTCGGAGGGATTAATCAGCCCCAGCATTTT
CASSFGGINQPQHF
>TRBV18|TRBJ2-7|.|.
TGTGCCAGCTCACCGCAATACGCACTCTACGAGCAGTACTTC
CASSPQYALYEQYF
>TRBV4-3|TRBJ1-2|.|.
TGCGCCAGCAGCCAAGATGCGTTCGAGAAAGCTGGCTATGGCTACACCTTC
CASSQDAFEKAGYGYTF
>TRBV19|TRBJ2-2|TRBD1|.
TGTGCCAGTAGTCCACGACAGGGGGAGAGCGGGGAGCTGTTTTTT
CASSPRQGESGELFF
>TRBV5-1|TRBJ2-3|TRBD2|.
TGCGCCAGCAGCCTCACCGCAGGGGCGGGGGGAACAGATACGCAGTATTTT
CASSLTAGAGGTDTQYF
>TRBV10-3|TRBJ2-1|TRBD2|.
TGTGCCATCAGCGGGACTAGCGGGGGCCACTACAATGAGCAGTTCTTC
CAISGTSGGHYNEQFF
>TRBV10-3|TRBJ2-5|.|.
TGTGCCATCAGGGACCCAGGGCTCCAAGAGACCCAGTACTTC
CAIRDPGLQETQYF
>TRBV3-1/TRBV3-2|TRBJ2-7|TRBD2|.
TGTGCCAGCAGCCAAGGTGAGAGCGGGGGGGCTCACGAGCAGTACTTC
CASSQGESGGAHEQYF
>TRBV6-5|TRBJ2-2|TRBD2|.
TGTGCCAGCAGATCCGGGGGGGACACCGGGGAGCTGTTTTTT
CASRSGGDTGELFF
>TRBV5-1|TRBJ2-1|.|.
TGCGCCAGCACCGAAACCGGGCGGGACTTTTACAATGAGCAGTTCTTC
CASTETGRDFYNEQFF
>TRBV7-8|TRBJ2-7|.|.
TGTGCCAGCAGCTTAGAGGTAGGGGATCGCGAGCAGTACTTC
CASSLEVGDREQYF
>TRBV5-4|TRBJ2-7|TRBD1|.
TGTGCCAGCAGCTCGCAGCAAGGGGGCCCCCACTCCGAGCAGTACTTC
CASSSQQGGPHSEQYF
>TRBV24-1|TRBJ2-5|.|.
TGTGCCACCAGTGACGCGGAAACTAGCCAAGAGACCCAGTACTTC
CATSDAETSQETQYF
>TRBV19|TRBJ1-4|.|.
TGTGCCAGTAGGACAAGGGGCCCCTCAACTAATGAAAAACTGTTTTTT
CASRTRGPSTNEKLFF
>TRBV6-1|TRBJ2-1|TRBD2|.
TGTGCCAGCAGTGGAAGTGGGGGAGGGTCTTGGGTGGCCTACAATGAGCAGTTCTTC
CASSGSGGGSWVAYNEQFF
>TRBV28|TRBJ2-1|TRBD2|.
TGTGCCAGCAGAGGAGCGGGGGGCAATGAGCAGTTCTTC
CASRGAGGNEQFF
>TRBV7-8|TRBJ1-1|TRBD1|few
TGTGCCAGCAGCTGGGGACAGGGGGGTGAGGGTAGCTTT
CASSWGQGGEGSF
>TRBV29-1|TRBJ1-2|.|few
TGCAGCGTTGACAGGGGCCCAGGCTACACCTTC
CSVDRGPGYTF
>TRBV24-1|TRBJ2-2|.|.
TGTGCCACCAGTGGGGTACAGGGTGCCACCGGGGAGCTGTTTTTT
CATSGVQGATGELFF
>TRBV3-1/TRBV3-2|TRBJ1-5|.|.
TGTGCCAGCAGCCCCAGTGATCAGCCCCAGCATTTT
CASSPSDQPQHF
>TRBV28|TRBJ1-5|TRBD1|.
TGTGCCAGCAGTCCTTCCCCGGGACAGGGAAGCGCCCAGCATTTT
CASSPSPGQGSAQHF
>TRBV5-1|TRBJ1-2|.|few
TGCGCCAGCAGCCTAAGCACGGTCAACTATGGCTACACCTTC
CASSLSTVNYGYTF
>TRBV7-9|TRBJ1-1|TRBD1|.
TGTGCCAGCAGCGACCGGGACAGGGAACGGGATGCTTTCTTT
CASSDRDRERDAFF
>TRBV6-5|TRBJ2-7|.|.
TGTGCCAGCAGTTACTCGGGGACATACTACGAGCAGTACTTC
CASSYSGTYYEQYF
>TRBV6-1|TRBJ2-3|.|.
TGTGCCAGCAGTGAGCGGGACGGTACGCAGTATTTT
CASSERDGTQYF
>TRBV7-2|TRBJ1-4|TRBD1|.
TGTGCCAGCAGCTTAGTGGTTTGGGACAGGGGTGAAAAACTGTTTTTT
CASSLVVWDRGEKLFF
>TRBV9|TRBJ1-5|TRBD1|once
TGTGCCAGCAGCGGCGCGACAGGGGGCGTAGGTGCGCCCCAGCATTTT
CASSGATGGVGAPQHF
>TRBV19|TRBJ1-1|TRBD1|.
TGTGCCAGTAGTATAGAGGACAGGGGAGGTACTGAAGCTTTCTTT
CASSIEDRGGTEAFF
>TRBV23-1|TRBJ1-2|.|.
TGCGCCAGCAGTCAACCGTCCGGGGGTGGCTATGGCTACACCTTC
CASSQPSGGGYGYTF
>TRBV4-2|TRBJ2-3|TRBD1|.
TGTGCCAGCAGCCCAGAGTCAGGGGGAAGCACAGATACGCAGTATTTT
CASSPESGGSTDTQYF
>TRBV5-6|TRBJ2-7|.|once
TGTGCCAGCAGCTTGGGGAGCTCCTACGAGCAGTACTTC
CASSLGSSYEQYF
>TRBV29-1|TRBJ2-1|.|.
TGCAGCGTTCTCCGGGGGTCCTCCTACAATGAGCAGTTCTTC
CSVLRGSSYNEQFF
>TRBV4-3|TRBJ2-6|.|.
TGCGCCAGCAGCCAAAGGGGCAGCGTATCTGGGGCCAACGTCCTGACTTTC
CASSQRGSVSGANVLTF
>TRBV11-2|TRBJ2-3|TRBD1|.
TGTGCCAGCAGCCCACCGCGGGGGACAGGGTATCCAGATACGCAGTATTTT
CASSPPRGTGYPDTQYF
>TRBV5-1|TRBJ2-7|TRBD2|.
TGCGCCAGCAGCTGGACTAGCGGGGGGGCCGACGAGCAGTACTTC
CASSWTSGGADEQYF